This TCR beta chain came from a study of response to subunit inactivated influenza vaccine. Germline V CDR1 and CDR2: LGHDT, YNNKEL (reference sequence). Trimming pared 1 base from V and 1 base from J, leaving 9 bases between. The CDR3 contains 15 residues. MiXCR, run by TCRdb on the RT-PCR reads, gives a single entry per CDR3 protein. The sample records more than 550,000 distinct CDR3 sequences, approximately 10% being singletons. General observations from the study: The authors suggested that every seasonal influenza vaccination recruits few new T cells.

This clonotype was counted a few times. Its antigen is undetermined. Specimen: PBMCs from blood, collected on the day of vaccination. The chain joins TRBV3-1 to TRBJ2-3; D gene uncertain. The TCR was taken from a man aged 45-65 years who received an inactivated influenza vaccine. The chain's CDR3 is CASSQGPGGTDTQYF. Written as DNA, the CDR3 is TGTGCCAGCAGCCAAGGACCCGGTGGCACAGATACGCAGTATTTT.